This entry features one T cell receptor (beta chain) sequence. The source of the sample is a study of blood T cell repertoires in COVID-19. Study-level background: Samples of COVID-19 (acute and convalescent) were obtained from the United States, Italy and Spain. Sources were T cells, B-cell-depleted T cells, or PBMCs; the material itself was cDNA or gDNA.

In the original analysis: Reference gene primer amplification in the assay estimated nucleated cell counts. This table comes from immunoSEQ multiplex PCR, and its TCRdb copy is limited to in-frame clones, with some not included. The V and J calls and clone size come from that table; D and trimming were worked out from the DNA. The table lists over 25,000 clones, 70% to 90% of them singletons. Germline V gives CDR1 MDHEN, CDR2 SYDVKM. The ends were cut back, 8 bases at V and 5 bases at J, with 19 bases in the middle. The CDR3 has 14 amino acids. The genes are TRBV28 and TRBJ2-7; tentative D call: TRBD2 (6 bases). This TCR was sampled from a man aged 55 to 69 with active COVID-19. The source material was peripheral blood. The CDR3 sequence: CASARRARRNEQYF. Written as DNA, the CDR3 is TGTGCCAGCGCCCGGAGGGCCCGCCGGAACGAGCAGTACTTC.